The 21 T cell receptor beta chains below all came from one sample that was sequenced in a study of blood T cell repertoires in COVID-19. This table comes from immunoSEQ multiplex PCR, and its TCRdb copy is limited to in-frame clones, with some not included. In the table there are 70,000 to 90,000 clones, approximately 86% of which are singletons. Sequences were obtained from peripheral blood. These TCRs come from a man at least 80 years old with COVID-19, enrolled during active disease.

V is TRBV4-2 and J is TRBJ1-2; D remains unclear. This CDR3 has 14 amino acids. Trimming left V 1 base short and J 0 bases short, with 6 bases between. Germline loops: CDR1 LGHNA, CDR2 YNFKEQ. CDR3 in amino acids: CASSQGDSNYGYTF. The CDR3 coding sequence is TGTGCCAGCAGCCAAGGAGATTCTAACTATGGCTACACCTTC.

The J gene is TRBJ1-1, the V gene TRBV28, with a tentative D call TRBD1 (6 bases). Germline V gene data show CDR1 as MDHEN and CDR2 as SYDVKM. The V end was cut by 7 bases, the J end by 3 bases, with 12 bases between. The CDR3 runs to 13 residues. This CDR3 reads CASTEGGDTEAFF. DNA for the CDR3: TGTGCCAGCACGGAAGGGGGGGACACTGAAGCTTTCTTT.

In its sample, this clone was seen a few times. The gene calls are TRBV19 and TRBJ1-1; 9 bases line up with TRBD1. Germline-derived CDR1 and CDR2 are LNHDA and SQIVND (reference sequence). This CDR3 is 19 amino acids long. V lost 10 bases to trimming and J lost 0 bases; unmatched junction nucleotides: 21. The CDR3 spells CATKGITGGSARMNTEAFF. As DNA, the CDR3 is TGTGCCACCAAGGGGATAACAGGGGGCTCGGCCCGTATGAACACTGAAGCTTTCTTT.

DNA of the CDR3: TGCGCCAGCAGCCAAGACCCGGGACAGGCCGCCTACGAGCAGTACTTC. Translating gives CASSQDPGQAAYEQYF. The J gene is TRBJ2-7, the V gene TRBV4-1; 8 bases fit TRBD1. The V segment lost 0 bases and the J segment 2 bases; nucleotides outside the gene matches: 6. This CDR3 has 16 amino acids. Per germline, CDR1 MGHRA and CDR2 YSYEKL.

The chain links TRBV25-1 to TRBJ2-3; no clear D gene. CDR3 size: 12 residues. Germline V gene lookup returns CDR1 MGHDK and CDR2 SYGVNS. V was pared by 6 bases and J by 0 bases, with 4 bases between. DNA of the CDR3: TGTGCCAGCAGCCGGAGCACAGATACGCAGTATTTT. Protein: CASSRSTDTQYF.

V is TRBV11-2 and J is TRBJ2-5, with TRBD1 identical over 9 bases. This CDR3 has 16 residues. Per germline, CDR1 SGHAT and CDR2 FQNNGV. The J segment lost 3 bases and the V segment lost 5 bases, leaving 10 bases of the junction unmatched. In DNA, the CDR3 is TGTGCCAGCAGCCCCAACGCCGGACAGGGGAAAGAGACCCAGTACTTC. The encoded protein is CASSPNAGQGKETQYF.

V usage is TRBV18 and J usage is TRBJ1-2, with TRBD1 matching 8 bases. This CDR3 is 18 amino acids long. After removal of 6 bases from V and 6 bases from J, the junction contained 21 bases not matched to a gene. In germline, CDR1 is KGHSH, CDR2 LQKENI. This CDR3 reads CASSFFRNVDRGGNGYTF. In nucleotides, the CDR3 is TGTGCCAGCTCCTTCTTTCGGAACGTTGACAGGGGCGGGAATGGCTACACCTTC.

This CDR3 is CASSQRQGGYGYTF. The CDR3 DNA sequence: TGTGCCAGCAGCCAAAGACAGGGTGGGTATGGCTACACCTTC. The chain links TRBV3-1 (or the pseudogene TRBV3-2) to TRBJ1-2; 7 bases are shared with TRBD1. Unmatched junction bases numbered 5, after V lost 2 bases and J lost 5 bases. This CDR3 contains 14 residues. Germline lookup yields CDR1 LGHDT and CDR2 YNNKEL (reference sequence).

The chain combines TRBV21-1 with TRBJ2-7; TRBD1 was called by the table and not checked on the DNA. TRBV21-1 is given as a pseudogene. The CDR3 sequence is 15 residues long. The CDR3 loop reads CASSYNGTGQGEQYF. CDR3 in DNA: TGTGCCAGCAGTTATAACGGGACAGGGCAAGGCGAGCAGTACTTC.

This chain joins TRBV19 and TRBJ1-3, with TRBD1 identical over 9 bases. V was clipped by 5 bases and J by 2 bases; unmatched bases: 7. Germline CDR1 and CDR2: LNHDA and SQIVND (reference sequence). The CDR3 runs 16 residues. CDR3 sequence reads: CASSVNRGQTGNTIYF. The CDR3 coding sequence is TGTGCCAGTAGTGTTAACAGGGGGCAGACTGGAAACACCATATATTTT.

V and J are TRBV7-3 and TRBJ2-3; TRBD1 agrees at 9 bases. The CDR3 spans 16 residues. Germline loops: CDR1 SGHTA, CDR2 FQGTGA. With 5 bases clipped from V and 0 bases from J, the junction kept 6 bases outside the gene matches. The CDR3 bases are TGTGCCAGCAGCCGCGGGACAGGGAAAAGCACAGATACGCAGTATTTT. This translates into CASSRGTGKSTDTQYF.

The chain joins TRBV6-1 to TRBJ1-2, with no clear D. The CDR3 extends over 15 amino acids. Germline V gene lookup returns CDR1 MNHNS and CDR2 SASEGT. V was cut by 0 bases and J by 0 bases, with 8 bases left in between. The CDR3 nucleotides are TGTGCCAGCAGTGAAGCGTGGAGTTCTAACTATGGCTACACCTTC. It encodes CASSEAWSSNYGYTF.

V usage is TRBV29-1 and J usage is TRBJ1-1; 7 nucleotides align to TRBD1. CDR3 length: 12 residues. Germline V gene lookup returns CDR1 SQVTM and CDR2 ANQGSEA. V shed 6 bases and J 4 bases; nucleotides not matched to a gene: 5. CDR3 DNA sequence: TGCAGCGTGCGACAGGGCGTCACTGAAGCTTTCTTT. Translated, it gives CSVRQGVTEAFF. Combining the CDR3 with reference TRBV29-1 and TRBJ1-1 gives the whole variable domain SAVISQKPSRDICQRGTSLTIQCQVDSQVTMMFWYRQQPGQSLTLIATANQGSEATYESGFVIDKFPISRPNLTFSTLTVSNMSPEDSSIYLCSVRQGVTEAFFGQGTRLTVV.

The chain carries TRBV19 and TRBJ2-1; TRBD1 agrees at 9 bases. This CDR3 contains 15 residues. Germline V gives CDR1 LNHDA, CDR2 SQIVND (reference sequence). Trimming took 3 bases from V and 4 from J; bases not matched to a gene: 4. CDR3 bases: TGTGCCAGTAGTATTTTGGGGACAGGGTACAATGAGCAGTTCTTC. Translating it yields CASSILGTGYNEQFF.

The chain recombines TRBV5-4 with TRBJ1-2; D possibly corresponds to TRBD1 (5 bases). From germline, CDR1 is SGHNT and CDR2 YYREEE (reference sequence). With 3 bases removed from V and 8 bases from J, the gap between germline ends came to 14 bases. The CDR3 has 13 residues. The CDR3 protein is CASSSSTVSGYTF. CDR3 DNA sequence: TGTGCCAGCAGCTCATCGACAGTAAGCGGCTACACCTTC. The whole variable domain, remainder taken from reference TRBV5-4 and TRBJ1-2, is ETGVTQSPTHLIKTRGQQVTLRCSSQSGHNTVSWYQQALGQGPQFIFQYYREEENGRGNFPPRFSGLQFPNYSSELNVNALELDDSALYLCASSSSTVSGYTFGSGTRLTVV.

V and J are TRBV5-1 and TRBJ2-1; D may be TRBD1 (6 bases). Trimming pared 4 bases from V and 8 bases from J, leaving 16 bases between. CDR1 is SGHRS and CDR2 is YFSETQ in the germline V gene. This CDR3 spans 14 amino acids. The CDR3 nucleotides read TGCGCCAGCAGCGGCCAAACAGGGCTAGATGAGCAGTTCTTC. Translating gives CASSGQTGLDEQFF.

This clone was seen a handful of times. The chain has TRBV18 and TRBJ1-2, with D tentatively TRBD1 (5 bases). The CDR3 is 14 amino acids. Deletions cut 2 bases from V and 8 bases from J, with 15 bases between. CDR1 and CDR2 from the germline V gene are KGHSH and LQKENI. Here the CDR3 reads CASSPVGDSPGYTF. In nucleotides, the CDR3 is TGTGCCAGCTCACCAGTCGGTGACAGCCCCGGCTACACCTTC.

This chain uses TRBV7-5 with TRBJ1-5; no DNA check was done on the table's D call, TRBD1. TRBV7-5 is marked as a pseudogene. The CDR3 runs 19 residues. In nucleotides, the CDR3 is TGTGCCAGAAGCACACCCGGACAGCAGAAATCTTATAGCAATCAGCCCCAGCATTTT. Translated: CARSTPGQQKSYSNQPQHF.

CDR3 protein: CASGYRGINTEAFF. CDR3 coding DNA: TGTGCCAGCGGCTACAGGGGGATAAACACTGAAGCTTTCTTT. The chain has TRBV7-2 and TRBJ1-1, with 8 bases fitting TRBD1. The CDR3 contains 14 residues. Trimming took 8 bases from V and 2 from J; bases not matched to a gene: 7. CDR1 SGHTA and CDR2 FQGNSA come from the germline V gene.

This rearrangement joins TRBV6-5 to TRBJ1-2, with D possibly matching TRBD1 (6 bases). CDR3 length equals 15 residues. The germline CDR1 and CDR2 sequences are MNHEY and SVGAGI. The V gene lost 0 bases and the J gene lost 5 bases, with 13 bases spanning the gap. CDR3 DNA: TGTGCCAGCAGTTACTCCCACAGGGCGGAGTATGGCTACACCTTC. Translating gives CASSYSHRAEYGYTF.

The genes are TRBV20-1 and TRBJ2-5, with D tentatively TRBD1 (6 bases). Per the germline V gene, CDR1 is DFQATT and CDR2 is SNEGSKA (reference sequence). This CDR3 spans 15 amino acids. Trimming left V 3 bases short and J 5 bases short, with 19 bases between. The CDR3 region has the DNA TGCAGTGCTAGTAATCCGGACAGTTTAAGCGAGACCCAGTACTTC. Translation: CSASNPDSLSETQYF.